The 8 T cell receptor beta chains below were found in one sample sequenced in a study of T cells expressing NK-cell markers. For each CDR3 protein, TCRdb gives one entry from its re-call of the 5' RACE reads, without DNA. Recorded for this sample: 90,000 to 130,000 distinct CDR3 sequences. The specimen was blood T cells: a sorted CD56 or NKG2C T cell subset, CD4+ or CD8+ T cells, or bulk PBMC T cells (not recorded which). The receptors come from a woman aged 18 to 75 in good health.

This chain uses TRBV5-1 with TRBJ2-7; the D call of TRBD2 rests on TCRdb alone, since no DNA is present to check it. The CDR3 is 18 residues long. Germline CDR1 is SGHRS and CDR2 is YFSETQ. CDR3: CASSLPLAGGPNPDEQYF.

The chain combines TRBV4-3 with TRBJ2-1; TCRdb designates TRBD1, a call that cannot be tested without DNA. The CDR3 is 13 residues long. CDR1 LGHNA and CDR2 YSLEER come from the germline V gene. The CDR3 sequence is CASSGAAYNEQFF.

The CDR3 loop reads CASSPYRYSPLHF. The V call is TRBV4-3, the J call TRBJ1-6. CDR3 size: 13 residues. The germline CDR1 and CDR2 sequences are LGHNA and YSLEER.

V is TRBV4-1 and J is TRBJ2-5; the TCRdb call, TRBD2, lacks DNA for checking. From germline, CDR1 is MGHRA and CDR2 YSYEKL. CDR3 size: 13 residues. CDR3 loop: CASSPGGPQTQYF.

The chain links TRBV20-1 to TRBJ2-3; TCRdb calls TRBD1, which cannot be checked without DNA. CDR3 length: 14 amino acids. Germline V gene lookup returns CDR1 DFQATT and CDR2 SNEGSKA (reference sequence). CDR3 sequence reads: CSAPTRDSTDTQYF.

The chain employs TRBV12-3 or TRBV12-4 and TRBJ2-5. This CDR3 region has 14 residues. The CDR3: CASSLTESWETQYF.

The chain employs TRBV25-1 and TRBJ1-4; TCRdb proposes TRBD1, but this gene call is untestable without DNA. This CDR3 contains 14 residues. Germline CDR1 MGHDK, CDR2 SYGVNS. CDR3 loop: CASSVQGGVEKLFF. Supplemented by reference TRBV25-1 and TRBJ1-4, the full variable domain reads EADIYQTPRYLVIGTGKKITLECSQTMGHDKMYWYQQDPGMELHLIHYSYGVNSTEKGDLSSESTVSRIRTEHFPLTLESARPSHTSQYLCASSVQGGVEKLFFGSGTQLSVL.

V usage is TRBV19 and J usage is TRBJ2-2; the D call of TRBD1 rests on TCRdb alone, since no DNA is present to check it. Looked up from germline, CDR1 is LNHDA and CDR2 is SQIVND (reference sequence). This CDR3 spans 13 amino acids. CDR3 region: CATGTGWAGELFF.